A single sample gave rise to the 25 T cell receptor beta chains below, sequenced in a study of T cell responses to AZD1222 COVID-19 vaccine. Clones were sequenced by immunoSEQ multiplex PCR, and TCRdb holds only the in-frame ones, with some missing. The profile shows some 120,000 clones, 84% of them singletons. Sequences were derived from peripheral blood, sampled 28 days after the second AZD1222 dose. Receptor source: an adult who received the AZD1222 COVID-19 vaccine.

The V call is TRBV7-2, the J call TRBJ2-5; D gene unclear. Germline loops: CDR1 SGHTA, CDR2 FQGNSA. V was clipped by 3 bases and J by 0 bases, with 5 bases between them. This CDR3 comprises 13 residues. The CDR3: CASSFNYQETQYF. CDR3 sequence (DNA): TGTGCCAGCAGCTTCAACTACCAAGAGACCCAGTACTTC.

The CDR3 nucleotides read TGCGCCAGCAGTCGCGGGTACACCGGGGAGCTGTTTTTT. Translation: CASSRGYTGELFF. V is TRBV5-1 and J is TRBJ2-2; a possible D gene is TRBD2 (5 bases). The CDR3 is made up of 13 amino acids. Trimming pared 5 bases from V and 3 bases from J, leaving 8 bases between. The germline V gene encodes CDR1 SGHRS and CDR2 YFSETQ.

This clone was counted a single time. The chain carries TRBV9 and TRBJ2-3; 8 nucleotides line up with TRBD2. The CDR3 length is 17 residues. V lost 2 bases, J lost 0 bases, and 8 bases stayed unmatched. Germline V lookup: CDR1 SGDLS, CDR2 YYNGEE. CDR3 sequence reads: CASSVLSGGASTDTQYF. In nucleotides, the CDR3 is TGTGCCAGCAGCGTCCTGTCGGGGGGGGCAAGCACAGATACGCAGTATTTT.

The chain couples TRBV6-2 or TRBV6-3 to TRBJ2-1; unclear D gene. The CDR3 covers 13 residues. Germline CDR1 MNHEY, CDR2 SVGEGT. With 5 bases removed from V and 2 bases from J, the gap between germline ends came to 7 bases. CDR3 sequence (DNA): TGTGCCAGCAGTCTCATCGCCTACAATGAGCAGTTCTTC. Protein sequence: CASSLIAYNEQFF.

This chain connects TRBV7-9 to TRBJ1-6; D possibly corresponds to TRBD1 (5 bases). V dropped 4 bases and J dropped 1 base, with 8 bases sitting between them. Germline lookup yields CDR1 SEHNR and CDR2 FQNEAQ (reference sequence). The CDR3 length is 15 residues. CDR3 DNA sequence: TGTGCCAGCAGCTCAGGGACTTCCTATAATTCACCCCTCCACTTT. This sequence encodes CASSSGTSYNSPLHF.

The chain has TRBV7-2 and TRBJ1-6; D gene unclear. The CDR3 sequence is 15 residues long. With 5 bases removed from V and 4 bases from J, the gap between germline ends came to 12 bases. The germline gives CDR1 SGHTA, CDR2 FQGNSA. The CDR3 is CASSPPPAYNSPLHF. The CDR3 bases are TGTGCCAGCAGCCCCCCTCCAGCGTATAATTCACCCCTCCACTTT.

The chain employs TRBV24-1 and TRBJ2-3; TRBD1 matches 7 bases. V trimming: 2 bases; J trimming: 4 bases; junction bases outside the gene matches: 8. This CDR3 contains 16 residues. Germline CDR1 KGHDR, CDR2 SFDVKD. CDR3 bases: TGTGCCACCAGTGATTCACGACAGGGTGTAGCAGATACGCAGTATTTT. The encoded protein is CATSDSRQGVADTQYF.

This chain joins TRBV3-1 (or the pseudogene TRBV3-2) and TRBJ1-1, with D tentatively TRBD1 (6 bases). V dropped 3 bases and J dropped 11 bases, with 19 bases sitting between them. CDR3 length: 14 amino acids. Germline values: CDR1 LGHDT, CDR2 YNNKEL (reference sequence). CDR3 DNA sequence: TGTGCCAGCAGCCAGTCAGACAGGTACCTAATGGCTTTCTTT. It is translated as CASSQSDRYLMAFF.

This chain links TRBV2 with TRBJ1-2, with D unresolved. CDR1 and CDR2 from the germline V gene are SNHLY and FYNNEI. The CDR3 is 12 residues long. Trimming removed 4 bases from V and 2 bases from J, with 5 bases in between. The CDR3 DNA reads TGTGCCAGCAGTGGGGTAAACTATGGCTACACCTTC. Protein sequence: CASSGVNYGYTF.

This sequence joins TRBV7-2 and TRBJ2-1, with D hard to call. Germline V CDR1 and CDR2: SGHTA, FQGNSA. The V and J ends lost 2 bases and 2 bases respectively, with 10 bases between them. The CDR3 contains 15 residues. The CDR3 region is CASSLQTKTYNEQFF. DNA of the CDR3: TGTGCCAGCAGCTTACAAACCAAAACCTACAATGAGCAGTTCTTC. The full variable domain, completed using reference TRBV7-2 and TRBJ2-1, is GAGVSQSPSNKVTEKGKDVELRCDPISGHTALYWYRQSLGQGLEFLIYFQGNSAPDKSGLPSDRFSAERTGGSVSTLTIQRTQQEDSAVYLCASSLQTKTYNEQFFGPGTRLTVL.

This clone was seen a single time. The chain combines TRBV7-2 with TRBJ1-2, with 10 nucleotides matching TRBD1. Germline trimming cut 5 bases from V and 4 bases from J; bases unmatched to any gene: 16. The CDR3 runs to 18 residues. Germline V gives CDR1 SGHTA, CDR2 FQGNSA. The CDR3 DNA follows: TGTGCCAGCAGCCTAAAGAGACAGGGGGCGAGACAGGTCTATGGCTACACCTTC. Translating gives CASSLKRQGARQVYGYTF. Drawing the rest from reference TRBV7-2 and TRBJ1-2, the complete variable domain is GAGVSQSPSNKVTEKGKDVELRCDPISGHTALYWYRQSLGQGLEFLIYFQGNSAPDKSGLPSDRFSAERTGGSVSTLTIQRTQQEDSAVYLCASSLKRQGARQVYGYTFGSGTRLTVV.

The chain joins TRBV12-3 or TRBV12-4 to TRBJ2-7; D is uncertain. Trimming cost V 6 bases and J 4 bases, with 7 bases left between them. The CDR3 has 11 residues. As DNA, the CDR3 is TGTGCCAGCAGGAAGGGTTACGAGCAGTACTTC. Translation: CASRKGYEQYF.

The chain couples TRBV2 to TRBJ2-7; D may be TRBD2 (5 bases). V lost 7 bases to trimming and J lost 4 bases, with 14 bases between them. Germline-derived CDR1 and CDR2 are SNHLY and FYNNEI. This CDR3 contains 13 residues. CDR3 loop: CASKGLDWYEQYF. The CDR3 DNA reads TGTGCCAGCAAAGGACTGGATTGGTACGAGCAGTACTTC.

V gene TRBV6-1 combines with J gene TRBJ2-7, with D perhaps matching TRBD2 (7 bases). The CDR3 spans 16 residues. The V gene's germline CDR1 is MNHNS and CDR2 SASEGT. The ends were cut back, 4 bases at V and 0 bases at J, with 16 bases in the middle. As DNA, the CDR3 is TGTGCCAGCAGTGCCTGGGGGGGGCGAAACTCCTACGAGCAGTACTTC. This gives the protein CASSAWGGRNSYEQYF.

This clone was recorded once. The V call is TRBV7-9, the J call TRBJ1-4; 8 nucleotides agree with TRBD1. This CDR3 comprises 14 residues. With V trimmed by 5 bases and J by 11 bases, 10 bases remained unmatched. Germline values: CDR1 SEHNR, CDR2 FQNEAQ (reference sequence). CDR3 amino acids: CASSPGTGPGKLFF. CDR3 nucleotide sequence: TGTGCCAGCAGCCCAGGGACAGGCCCCGGGAAACTGTTTTTT. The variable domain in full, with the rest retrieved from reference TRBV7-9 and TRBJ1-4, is DTGVSQNPRHKITKRGQNVTFRCDPISEHNRLYWYRQTLGQGPEFLTYFQNEAQLEKSRLLSDRFSAERPKGSFSTLEIQRTEQGDSAMYLCASSPGTGPGKLFFGSGTQLSVL.

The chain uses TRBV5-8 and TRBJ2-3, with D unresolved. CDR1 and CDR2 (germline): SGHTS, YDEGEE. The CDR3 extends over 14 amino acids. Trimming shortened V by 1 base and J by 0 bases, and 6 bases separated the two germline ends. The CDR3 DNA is TGTGCCAGCAGCTTGACTTGGAGCACAGATACGCAGTATTTT. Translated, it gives CASSLTWSTDTQYF.

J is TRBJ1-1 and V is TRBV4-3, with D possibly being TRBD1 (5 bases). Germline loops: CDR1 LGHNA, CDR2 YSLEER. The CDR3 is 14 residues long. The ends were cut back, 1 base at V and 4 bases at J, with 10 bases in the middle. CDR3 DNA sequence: TGCGCCAGCAGCCAAGGGTCGGGGGGCACTGAAGCTTTCTTT. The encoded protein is CASSQGSGGTEAFF.

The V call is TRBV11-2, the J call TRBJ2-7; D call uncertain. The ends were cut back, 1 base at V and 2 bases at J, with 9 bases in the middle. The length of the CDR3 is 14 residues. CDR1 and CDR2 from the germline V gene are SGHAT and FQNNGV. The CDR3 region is CASSLVGPTYEQYF. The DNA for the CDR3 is TGTGCCAGCAGCTTAGTGGGCCCAACCTACGAGCAGTACTTC.

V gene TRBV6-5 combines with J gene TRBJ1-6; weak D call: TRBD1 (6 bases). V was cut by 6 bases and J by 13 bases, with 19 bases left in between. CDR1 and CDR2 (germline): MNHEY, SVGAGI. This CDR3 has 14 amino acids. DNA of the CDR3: TGTGCCAGCAGGGACCCCAGGGGTCCGTCGCCCCTCCACTTT. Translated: CASRDPRGPSPLHF.

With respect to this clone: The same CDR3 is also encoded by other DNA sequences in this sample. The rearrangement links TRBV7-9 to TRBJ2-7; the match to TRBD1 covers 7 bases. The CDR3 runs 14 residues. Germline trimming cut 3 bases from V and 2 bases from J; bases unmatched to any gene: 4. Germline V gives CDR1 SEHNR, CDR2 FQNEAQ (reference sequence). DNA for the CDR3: TGTGCCAGCAGCTTGGGGACAGCCACCTACGAGCAGTACTTC. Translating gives CASSLGTATYEQYF.

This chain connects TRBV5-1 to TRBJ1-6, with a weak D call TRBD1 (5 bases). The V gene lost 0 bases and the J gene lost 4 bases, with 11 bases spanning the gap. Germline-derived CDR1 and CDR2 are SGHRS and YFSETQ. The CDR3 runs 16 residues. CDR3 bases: TGCGCCAGCAGCTTGGGCGCAGGGTTGTATAATTCACCCCTCCACTTT. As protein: CASSLGAGLYNSPLHF.

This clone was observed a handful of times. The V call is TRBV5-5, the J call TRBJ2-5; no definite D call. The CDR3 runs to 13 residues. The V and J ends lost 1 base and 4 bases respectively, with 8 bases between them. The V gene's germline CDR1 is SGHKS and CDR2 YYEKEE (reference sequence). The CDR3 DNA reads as TGTGCCAGCAGCTTGTTTGTCTCAGAGACCCAGTACTTC. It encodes CASSLFVSETQYF.

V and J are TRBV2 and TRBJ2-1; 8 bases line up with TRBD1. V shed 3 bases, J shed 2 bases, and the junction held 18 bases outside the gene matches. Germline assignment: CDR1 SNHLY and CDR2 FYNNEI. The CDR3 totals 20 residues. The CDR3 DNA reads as TGTGCCAGCAGTGACCCGTCCGGGACAGGCTCAAGAGGCGCCTACAATGAGCAGTTCTTC. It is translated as CASSDPSGTGSRGAYNEQFF.

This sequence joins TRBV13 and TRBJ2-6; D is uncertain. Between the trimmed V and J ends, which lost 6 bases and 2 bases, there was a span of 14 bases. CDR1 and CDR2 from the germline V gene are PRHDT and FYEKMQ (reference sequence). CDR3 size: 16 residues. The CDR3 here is CASRDLGGPGANVLTF. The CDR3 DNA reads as TGTGCCAGCAGAGACCTTGGCGGTCCTGGGGCCAACGTCCTGACTTTC.

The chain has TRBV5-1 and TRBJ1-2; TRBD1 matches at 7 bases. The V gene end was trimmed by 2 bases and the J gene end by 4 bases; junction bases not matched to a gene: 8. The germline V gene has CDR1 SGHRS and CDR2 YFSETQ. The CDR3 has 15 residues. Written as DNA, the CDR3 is TGCGCCAGCAGCTTCTTAGGGGGCAGCAGCTATGGCTACACCTTC. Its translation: CASSFLGGSSYGYTF.